This T cell receptor (beta chain) was identified during a study of neurological immune-mediated disorders. TCRdb reanalysed the 5' RACE reads using MiXCR and keeps one entry per CDR3 protein. The sample carries 15,000 to 20,000 distinct CDR3 sequences, roughly 10% recorded once. Findings and limits, study-wide: Patients with HTLV-1-associated myelopathy had the highest level of TCR clonal expansion, whereas patients with multiple sclerosis had the lowest level, falling beneath the level found in healthy controls. The absence of any CDR3 amino acid sequence shared by expanded clones across subjects suggests that repertoires were private in all groups.

This clonotype was detected only a few times. Its antigen remains unidentified. V shed 2 bases and J shed 1 base, with 3 bases lying between them. The CDR3 has 13 amino acids. Germline V gene lookup returns CDR1 SEHNR and CDR2 FQNEAQ (reference sequence). The sequenced sample consisted of CD8+ T cells from blood. V and J are TRBV7-9 and TRBJ1-5; no firm D call. The receptor was derived from a woman aged 45-65 years in good health. For the CDR3, the DNA is TGTGCCAGCAGCTTACAGAGCAATCAGCCCCAGCATTTT. It is translated as CASSLQSNQPQHF.